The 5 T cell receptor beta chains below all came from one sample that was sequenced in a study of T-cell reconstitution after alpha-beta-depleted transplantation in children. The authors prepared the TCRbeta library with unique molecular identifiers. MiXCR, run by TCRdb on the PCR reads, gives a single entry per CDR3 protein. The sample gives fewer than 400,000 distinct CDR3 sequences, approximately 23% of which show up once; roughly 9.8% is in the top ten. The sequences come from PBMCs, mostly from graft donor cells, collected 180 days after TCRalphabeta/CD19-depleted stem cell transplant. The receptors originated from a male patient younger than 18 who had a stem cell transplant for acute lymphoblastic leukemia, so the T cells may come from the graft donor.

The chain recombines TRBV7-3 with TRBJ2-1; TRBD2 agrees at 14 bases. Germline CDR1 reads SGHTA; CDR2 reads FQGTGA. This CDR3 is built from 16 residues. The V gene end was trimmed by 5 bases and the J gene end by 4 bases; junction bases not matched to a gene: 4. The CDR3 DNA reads TGTGCCAGCAGCCCCAGGACTAGCGGGAGGTACAATGAGCAGTTCTTC. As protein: CASSPRTSGRYNEQFF.

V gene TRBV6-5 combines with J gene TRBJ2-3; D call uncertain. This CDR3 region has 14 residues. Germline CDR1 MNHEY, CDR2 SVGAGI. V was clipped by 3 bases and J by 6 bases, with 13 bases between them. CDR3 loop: CASSYPTGADTQYF. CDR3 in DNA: TGTGCCAGCAGTTATCCGACTGGCGCGGATACGCAGTATTTT.

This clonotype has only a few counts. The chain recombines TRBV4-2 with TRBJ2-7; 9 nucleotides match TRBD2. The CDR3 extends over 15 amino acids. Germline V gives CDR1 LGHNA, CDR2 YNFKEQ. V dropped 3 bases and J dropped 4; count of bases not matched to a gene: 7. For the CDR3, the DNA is TGTGCCAGCAGCCAGCATATGGCGGGAGGGTACGAGCAGTACTTC. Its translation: CASSQHMAGGYEQYF.

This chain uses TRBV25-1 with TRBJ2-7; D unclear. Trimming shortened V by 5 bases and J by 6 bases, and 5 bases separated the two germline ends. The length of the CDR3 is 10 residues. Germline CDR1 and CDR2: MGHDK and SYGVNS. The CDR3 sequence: CASSLTEQYF. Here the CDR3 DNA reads TGTGCCAGCAGTCTAACCGAGCAGTACTTC.

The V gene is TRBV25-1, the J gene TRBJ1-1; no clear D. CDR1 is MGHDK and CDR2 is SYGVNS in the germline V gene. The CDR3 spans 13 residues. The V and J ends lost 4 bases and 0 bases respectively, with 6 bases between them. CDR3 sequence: CASSAGLNTEAFF. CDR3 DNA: TGTGCCAGCAGTGCCGGATTGAACACTGAAGCTTTCTTT.